A selection of T cell receptor beta chains follows, all from one sample in a study of T cells in Graves' hyperthyroidism and ophthalmopathy. TCRdb reprocessed the multiplex PCR reads with MiXCR, giving one entry per CDR3 protein. The sample shows over 500,000 distinct CDR3 sequences, around 15% of them seen only once. Specimen: blood. Source of these receptors: a woman between 40 and 50 years old with Graves' hyperthyroidism. Both conserved end residues are part of each CDR3. The D gene is left open where the match is weak. Clone sizes are given selectively: once, few, many, or a class where the clone is expanded.

D: TRBD2
V: TRBV7-3
J: TRBJ2-1
length: 16
size: -
CDR3: CASSHAGTSGRNEQFF
DNA: TGTGCCAGCAGCCACGCCGGGACTAGCGGGAGGAATGAGCAGTTCTTC

D: TRBD2
V: TRBV3-1
J: TRBJ2-7
length: 16
size: many
CDR3: CASSQNPGGAYYEQYF
DNA: TGTGCCAGCAGCCAAAACCCGGGGGGAGCCTACTACGAGCAGTACTTC

D: -
V: TRBV7-2
J: TRBJ2-7
length: 15
size: few
CDR3: CASSARGPTGYEQYF
DNA: TGTGCCAGCAGCGCACGGGGGCCCACGGGCTACGAGCAGTACTTC

D: TRBD1
V: TRBV6-2/TRBV6-3
J: TRBJ2-1
length: 16
size: -
CDR3: CASSYSFRDRVDEQFF
DNA: TGTGCCAGCAGTTACTCCTTTCGGGACAGGGTCGATGAGCAGTTCTTC

D: -
V: TRBV4-1
J: TRBJ2-5
length: 15
size: few
CDR3: CASSQGQGESETQYF
DNA: TGCGCCAGCAGCCAAGGGCAAGGAGAAAGCGAGACCCAGTACTTC

D: TRBD1
V: TRBV24-1
J: TRBJ2-2
length: 14
size: few
CDR3: CATTGTGNTGELFF
DNA: TGTGCCACCACCGGGACAGGAAACACCGGGGAGCTGTTTTTT

D: -
V: TRBV4-1
J: TRBJ2-7
length: 15
size: -
CDR3: CASSQDKGGSYEQYF
DNA: TGCGCCAGCAGCCAAGATAAGGGGGGAAGCTACGAGCAGTACTTC

D: TRBD2
V: TRBV6-2/TRBV6-3
J: TRBJ2-5
length: 17
size: many
CDR3: CASSYGLATTNQETQYF
DNA: TGTGCCAGCAGCTATGGACTAGCCACCACCAACCAAGAGACCCAGTACTTC

D: TRBD2
V: TRBV11-2
J: TRBJ2-1
length: 16
size: -
CDR3: CASKKTSGRASNEQFF
DNA: TGTGCCAGCAAAAAAACAAGCGGGAGGGCGAGCAATGAGCAGTTCTTC

D: TRBD1
V: TRBV2
J: TRBJ1-2
length: 15
size: many
CDR3: CASSLYRDRGYGYTF
DNA: TGTGCCAGCAGTCTTTACCGGGACAGGGGATATGGCTACACCTTC

D: TRBD2
V: TRBV10-3
J: TRBJ2-7
length: 16
size: many
CDR3: CAISGTSGRASGEQYF
DNA: TGTGCCATCAGCGGGACTAGCGGGAGGGCTTCGGGCGAGCAGTACTTC

D: -
V: TRBV6-2/TRBV6-3
J: TRBJ1-1
length: 13
size: -
CDR3: CASSYPENTETFF
DNA: TGTGCCAGCAGTTATCCAGAGAACACTGAAACTTTCTTT

D: TRBD1
V: TRBV28
J: TRBJ2-7
length: 16
size: many
CDR3: CASTDRDRKFSYEQYF
DNA: TGTGCCAGCACTGACCGGGACAGGAAATTTTCCTACGAGCAGTACTTC

D: TRBD2
V: TRBV2
J: TRBJ2-6
length: 20
size: -
CDR3: CASREASGLAGFRGANVLTF
DNA: TGTGCCAGCAGAGAAGCAAGCGGACTAGCGGGGTTCCGTGGGGCCAACGTCCTGACTTTC